This entry describes one TCR beta chain. One end of the junction varies from germline; a read error may be responsible. The record originates from a study of CD8+CD57+ T cells in acquired aplastic anemia. Investigators profiled TCR beta VDJ and CDR3 from genomic DNA template. TCRdb ran MiXCR on the reads and lists one entry per CDR3 protein. The data show about 200,000 distinct CDR3 sequences, around 32% seen once. This CDR3 is built from 12 residues. Germline V CDR1 and CDR2: SGHTA, FQGTGA. The specimen sequenced was sorted CD4+, CD8+, or CD8+CD57+ T cells (not recorded which) from PBMCs. This chain links TRBV7-3 with TRBJ1-2, with TRBD1 matching over 7 bases. The sequence was obtained from a human donor in good health, serving as a control. In DNA form, the CDR3 reads TGCGCCAGCTGCCCGTCAGGGGGGGGCTACACCTTC. Translation gives CASCPSGGGYTF.